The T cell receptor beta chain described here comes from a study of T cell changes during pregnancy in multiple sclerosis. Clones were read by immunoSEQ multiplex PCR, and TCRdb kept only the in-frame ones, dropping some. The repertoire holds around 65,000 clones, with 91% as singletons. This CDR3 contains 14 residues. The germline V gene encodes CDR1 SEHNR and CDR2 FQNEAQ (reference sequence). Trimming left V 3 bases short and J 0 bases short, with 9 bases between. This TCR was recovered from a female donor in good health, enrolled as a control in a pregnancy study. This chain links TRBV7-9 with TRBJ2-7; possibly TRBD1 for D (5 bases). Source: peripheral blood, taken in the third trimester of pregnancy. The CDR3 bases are TGTGCCAGCAGCTTGGGGCAGAGCTCCTACGAGCAGTACTTC. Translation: CASSLGQSSYEQYF.